This entry lists 32 T cell receptor beta chains sequenced from one sample in a study of shared clonotypes between healthy human individuals. Profiling relied on immunoSEQ multiplex PCR, and the TCRdb table lists in-frame clones only, not all of them. Altogether more than 2,000,000 clones are present, just over 90% being singletons, with the ten largest covering around 0.14%. Sequenced material: naive CD4+ T cells sorted from blood. Subset defined: CD45RA+ positively selected. The receptors stem from a man between 18 and 29 years old in good health.

V gene TRBV13 combines with J gene TRBJ2-3; 7 nucleotides align to TRBD2. CDR3 length: 14 residues. V trimming: 2 bases; J trimming: 4 bases; junction bases outside the gene matches: 3. Germline loops: CDR1 PRHDT, CDR2 FYEKMQ (reference sequence). CDR3 protein: CASSLITSADTQYF. The CDR3 DNA reads as TGTGCCAGCAGCTTAATCACTAGCGCAGATACGCAGTATTTT.

The chain carries TRBV2 and TRBJ1-1, with a tentative D call TRBD1 (6 bases). The V and J ends lost 2 bases and 3 bases respectively, with 13 bases between them. The CDR3 is 15 residues long. Germline loops: CDR1 SNHLY, CDR2 FYNNEI. CDR3 residues: CASSESFYRDTEAFF. The DNA of the CDR3 is TGTGCCAGCAGTGAATCCTTTTACAGGGACACTGAAGCTTTCTTT. Looking up the rest from reference TRBV2 and TRBJ1-1 gives the full variable domain: EPEVTQTPSHQVTQMGQEVILRCVPISNHLYFYWYRQILGQKVEFLVSFYNNEISEKSEIFDDQFSVERPDGSNFTLKIRSTKLEDSAMYFCASSESFYRDTEAFFGQGTRLTVV.

This rearrangement joins TRBV6-1 to TRBJ1-5; tentatively, D is TRBD1 (5 bases). V was clipped by 8 bases and J by 3 bases, with 14 bases between them. The germline V gene encodes CDR1 MNHNS and CDR2 SASEGT. The CDR3 is made up of 14 amino acids. This CDR3 is CASFTGSFNQPQHF. The CDR3 DNA follows: TGTGCCAGCTTCACAGGTTCTTTCAATCAGCCCCAGCATTTT.

The chain is built from TRBV5-1 and TRBJ2-5; the match to TRBD1 covers 9 bases. The ends lost 1 base at V and 5 bases at J; junction bases unmatched: 9. The CDR3 length is 16 residues. CDR1 and CDR2 from the germline V gene are SGHRS and YFSETQ. CDR3 sequence: CASSLSTGGRTETQYF. In nucleotides, the CDR3 is TGCGCCAGCAGCTTGTCGACAGGGGGTAGGACGGAGACCCAGTACTTC.

This chain uses TRBV6-5 with TRBJ2-1, with 12 bases identical to TRBD2. There are 15 residues in the CDR3. The germline CDR1 and CDR2 sequences are MNHEY and SVGAGI. The V and J ends lost 2 bases and 8 bases, in that order; junction bases with no gene match: 4. CDR3 sequence: CASSYLLAGGYEQFF. CDR3 DNA sequence: TGTGCCAGCAGTTACCTACTAGCGGGAGGCTATGAGCAGTTCTTC.

The chain is built from TRBV6-1 and TRBJ2-7, with 8 bases identical to TRBD2. This CDR3 contains 13 residues. V lost 7 bases, J lost 6 bases, and 8 bases stayed unmatched. Germline loops: CDR1 MNHNS, CDR2 SASEGT. CDR3 protein: CASIAGTRSEQYF. In DNA, the CDR3 is TGTGCCAGCATCGCCGGGACTAGAAGCGAGCAGTACTTC.

The V and J genes are TRBV6-6 and TRBJ2-7; 7 positions match TRBD2. With 1 base clipped from V and 4 bases from J, the junction kept 7 bases outside the gene matches. Germline V gene sequence: CDR1 MNHNY, CDR2 SVGAGI (reference sequence). This CDR3 has 15 amino acids. The CDR3 region is CASSYLRGRIYEQYF. CDR3 coding DNA: TGTGCCAGCAGTTACTTACGCGGGAGAATTTACGAGCAGTACTTC.

The chain couples TRBV28 to TRBJ2-7, with 7 bases fitting TRBD2. The V gene end was trimmed by 8 bases and the J gene end by 6 bases; junction bases not matched to a gene: 7. The CDR3 has 12 residues. The germline CDR1 and CDR2 sequences are MDHEN and SYDVKM. In nucleotides, the CDR3 is TGTGCCAGCGGGGGGGTATCGAGCGAGCAGTACTTC. It encodes CASGGVSSEQYF.

CDR3 sequence: CASSIGLAGGSYNEQFF. For the CDR3, the DNA is TGCGCCAGCAGCATCGGACTAGCGGGGGGCTCTTACAATGAGCAGTTCTTC. This chain joins TRBV5-1 and TRBJ2-1, with TRBD2 matching over 14 bases. The CDR3 is made up of 17 amino acids. Per germline, CDR1 SGHRS and CDR2 YFSETQ. Unmatched junction bases numbered 7, after V lost 4 bases and J lost 4 bases.

V and J are TRBV7-9 and TRBJ1-1, with 8 nucleotides matching TRBD1. The CDR3 is 14 residues long. CDR1 SEHNR and CDR2 FQNEAQ come from the germline V gene (reference sequence). Trimming took 5 bases from V and 2 from J; bases not matched to a gene: 4. CDR3 residues: CASSPDRANTEAFF. DNA of the CDR3: TGTGCCAGCAGCCCGGACAGGGCTAACACTGAAGCTTTCTTT. The variable domain in full, with the rest retrieved from reference TRBV7-9 and TRBJ1-1, is DTGVSQNPRHKITKRGQNVTFRCDPISEHNRLYWYRQTLGQGPEFLTYFQNEAQLEKSRLLSDRFSAERPKGSFSTLEIQRTEQGDSAMYLCASSPDRANTEAFFGQGTRLTVV.

This chain joins TRBV25-1 and TRBJ2-1; a weak D match, TRBD2 (6 bases). This CDR3 contains 15 residues. Germline V lookup: CDR1 MGHDK, CDR2 SYGVNS. Trimming removed 2 bases from V and 1 base from J, with 9 bases in between. CDR3 sequence reads: CASSEAGSSYNEQFF. CDR3 nucleotide sequence: TGTGCCAGCAGTGAAGCGGGGTCGTCCTACAATGAGCAGTTCTTC.

This clone was counted a single time. The V and J genes are TRBV6-5 and TRBJ2-7, with a weak D call TRBD2 (5 bases). The CDR3 runs to 15 residues. V lost 0 bases and J lost 3, with 12 bases in between. CDR1 is MNHEY, CDR2 SVGAGI, per germline. The DNA of the CDR3 is TGTGCCAGCAGTTACTCGAGAGCGGCATACTACGAGCAGTACTTC. Protein product: CASSYSRAAYYEQYF.

This chain connects TRBV6-5 to TRBJ1-1, with D uncertain. The V end lost 6 bases, the J end lost 3 bases, and 14 bases lay between the germline ends. This CDR3 spans 14 amino acids. The V gene's germline CDR1 is MNHEY and CDR2 SVGAGI. The CDR3 coding sequence is TGTGCCAGCAGACCACCCGCGGGGTACACTGAAGCTTTCTTT. This sequence encodes CASRPPAGYTEAFF.

V gene TRBV6-5 combines with J gene TRBJ2-1, with D possibly being TRBD1 or TRBD2 (5 bases each). Germline CDR1 MNHEY, CDR2 SVGAGI. Trimming cost V 6 bases and J 4 bases, with 10 bases left between them. The CDR3 sequence is 13 residues long. CDR3 region: CASSRDGYNEQFF. Written as DNA, the CDR3 is TGTGCCAGCAGCAGGGACGGGTACAATGAGCAGTTCTTC.

The chain combines TRBV11-2 with TRBJ2-2; D perhaps matches TRBD1 (6 bases). This CDR3 is built from 15 residues. Germline V gene data show CDR1 as SGHAT and CDR2 as FQNNGV. The V and J ends lost 6 bases and 7 bases respectively, with 18 bases between them. CDR3 loop: CASRDHREMGGELFF. The CDR3, as DNA: TGTGCCAGCAGAGACCACAGGGAAATGGGCGGGGAGCTGTTTTTT. Supplemented by reference TRBV11-2 and TRBJ2-2, the full variable domain reads EAGVAQSPRYKIIEKRQSVAFWCNPISGHATLYWYQQILGQGPKLLIQFQNNGVVDDSQLPKDRFSAERLKGVDSTLKIQPAKLEDSAVYLCASRDHREMGGELFFGEGSRLTVL.

The chain uses TRBV25-1 and TRBJ2-2; perhaps TRBD1 as D (5 bases). This CDR3 spans 15 amino acids. Germline-derived CDR1 and CDR2 are MGHDK and SYGVNS. V shed 4 bases and J shed 3 bases, with 12 bases lying between them. The CDR3 sequence: CASSGSGRDTGELFF. The CDR3 DNA reads TGTGCCAGCAGTGGATCCGGCAGGGACACCGGGGAGCTGTTTTTT.

The chain carries TRBV27 and TRBJ1-1; the D gene is possibly TRBD1 (5 bases). The CDR3 totals 15 residues. Between the trimmed V and J ends, which lost 5 bases and 6 bases, there was a span of 19 bases. CDR1 and CDR2 (germline): MNHEY, SMNVEV (reference sequence). The CDR3 sequence: CASSPGRLTGAEAFF. The CDR3 bases are TGTGCCAGCAGTCCGGGACGCCTCACGGGGGCTGAAGCTTTCTTT.

This chain uses TRBV30 with TRBJ2-1; maybe TRBD2 (5 bases). Germline V gives CDR1 GTSNPN, CDR2 SVGIG (reference sequence). Trimming took 1 base from V and 0 from J, leaving 16 bases between them. This CDR3 contains 17 residues. In DNA, the CDR3 is TGTGCCTGGAGTGGAGCTGGAGGAGCGACCTCCTACAATGAGCAGTTCTTC. Amino acids: CAWSGAGGATSYNEQFF.

Note on this clone: Other nucleotide sequences in the sample specify the same CDR3. The gene calls are TRBV5-1 and TRBJ2-7; 7 bases agree with TRBD1. This CDR3 has 14 residues. CDR1 and CDR2 (germline): SGHRS, YFSETQ. V was clipped by 0 bases and J by 6 bases; unmatched bases: 6. The DNA for the CDR3 is TGCGCCAGCAGCTTGGGACAGGGTAATTCCGAGCAGTACTTC. This codes for CASSLGQGNSEQYF.

The chain uses TRBV30 and TRBJ2-5; D gene unclear. The J call is uncertain, as TRBJ2-7 better fits the DNA end. Germline CDR1 is GTSNPN and CDR2 is SVGIG (reference sequence). The CDR3 spans 12 residues. Here the CDR3 reads CAWSTNTYEQYF. The CDR3 coding sequence is TGTGCCTGGAGTACCAACACCTACGAGCAGTACTTC.

The chain combines TRBV4-1 with TRBJ2-5; D is possibly TRBD1 (6 bases). Gene TRBJ2-7 matches the end of the DNA better, so the J call may be wrong. The CDR3 runs to 14 residues. From germline, CDR1 is MGHRA and CDR2 YSYEKL. CDR3 DNA sequence: TGCGCCAGCAGCCGGGACATCGGGGTCTACGAGCAGTACTTC. Protein product: CASSRDIGVYEQYF.

The chain links TRBV28 to TRBJ1-5; the match to TRBD1 covers 7 bases. The CDR3 has 13 residues. Germline V CDR1 and CDR2: MDHEN, SYDVKM. The V and J ends lost 6 bases and 1 base, in that order; junction bases with no gene match: 0. The DNA of the CDR3 is TGTGCCAGCAGACAGGGGAGCAATCAGCCCCAGCATTTT. Residues: CASRQGSNQPQHF. Variable domain in full (rest from reference TRBV28 and TRBJ1-5): DVKVTQSSRYLVKRTGEKVFLECVQDMDHENMFWYRQDPGLGLRLIYFSYDVKMKEKGDIPEGYSVSREKKERFSLILESASTNQTSMYLCASRQGSNQPQHFGDGTRLSIL.

The J gene is TRBJ2-7, the V gene TRBV27; 10 positions agree with TRBD1. Losses at the gene ends were 7 bases for V and 4 bases for J; bases not matched to a gene: 7. The length of the CDR3 is 14 residues. The V gene's germline CDR1 is MNHEY and CDR2 SMNVEV (reference sequence). Here the CDR3 reads CASKPGQGQYEQYF. In nucleotides, the CDR3 is TGTGCCAGCAAACCGGGACAGGGGCAGTACGAGCAGTACTTC.

The chain couples TRBV2 to TRBJ1-3; 8 nucleotides line up with TRBD1. Trimming removed 1 base from V and 5 bases from J; junction bases left unmatched: 1. CDR3 size: 14 residues. The germline V gene encodes CDR1 SNHLY and CDR2 FYNNEI. In DNA, the CDR3 is TGTGCCAGCAGTGAAGGGACAGGGCGAAACACCATATATTTT. Protein product: CASSEGTGRNTIYF.

V and J are TRBV18 and TRBJ2-7; 8 positions agree with TRBD2. Germline CDR1 reads KGHSH; CDR2 reads LQKENI. V dropped 3 bases and J dropped 5; count of bases not matched to a gene: 6. The length of the CDR3 is 14 residues. CDR3 in amino acids: CASSPPGGPHEQYF. CDR3 DNA: TGTGCCAGCTCACCTCCGGGAGGGCCCCACGAGCAGTACTTC. The whole variable domain, filled in from reference TRBV18 and TRBJ2-7, reads NAGVMQNPRHLVRRRGQEARLRCSPMKGHSHVYWYRQLPEEGLKFMVYLQKENIIDESGMPKERFSAEFPKEGPSILRIQQVVRGDSAAYFCASSPPGGPHEQYFGPGTRLTVT.

V and J are TRBV6-1 and TRBJ1-1, with 8 bases aligning to TRBD1. The trim removed 4 bases at V and 5 bases at J, leaving 6 bases unmatched. From germline, CDR1 is MNHNS and CDR2 SASEGT. The CDR3 has 14 residues. CDR3 sequence reads: CASSGNRGGTEAFF. The DNA for the CDR3 is TGTGCCAGCAGTGGCAACAGGGGGGGTACTGAAGCTTTCTTT.

The gene calls are TRBV28 and TRBJ1-1; a weak D match, TRBD1 (5 bases). The CDR3 is 18 amino acids. Germline lookup yields CDR1 MDHEN and CDR2 SYDVKM. V was shortened by 6 bases and J by 4 bases, with 27 bases between the two germline ends. CDR3 DNA: TGTGCCAGCAGCACCTCATCCACGCTCGGGGCGTCCGGCACTGAAGCTTTCTTT. Amino acid sequence: CASSTSSTLGASGTEAFF.

The chain carries TRBV7-2 and TRBJ2-7, with D unresolved. The CDR3 runs to 13 residues. CDR1 is SGHTA and CDR2 is FQGNSA in the germline V gene. Deletions cut 1 base from V and 6 bases from J, with 10 bases between. The CDR3 is CASSLGVRPEQYF. CDR3 bases: TGTGCCAGCAGCTTAGGTGTGCGGCCCGAGCAGTACTTC.

V gene TRBV7-2 combines with J gene TRBJ2-7; D gene unclear. Germline CDR1 is SGHTA and CDR2 is FQGNSA. CDR3 length equals 12 residues. V was cut by 5 bases and J by 6 bases, with 11 bases left in between. The CDR3 reads CASSALGTEQYF. CDR3 nucleotides: TGTGCCAGCAGCGCCCTCGGAACCGAGCAGTACTTC.

CDR3 coding DNA: TGTGCCAGCATCTCGTCAGGGGCGACCAAAAACATTCAGTACTTC. It specifies CASISSGATKNIQYF. The rearrangement joins TRBV28 to TRBJ2-4; a possible D gene is TRBD1 (6 bases). CDR3 length: 15 residues. V was clipped by 7 bases and J by 2 bases, with 15 bases between them. The germline V gene encodes CDR1 MDHEN and CDR2 SYDVKM.

For this clone: This sample also contains other DNA sequences that code for the same CDR3. CDR3 sequence reads: CASSSGLAGGQETQYF. CDR3 nucleotides: TGTGCCAGCTCATCCGGACTAGCGGGAGGACAAGAGACCCAGTACTTC. The genes are TRBV18 and TRBJ2-5; 14 bases fit TRBD2. From germline, CDR1 is KGHSH and CDR2 LQKENI. This CDR3 is 16 amino acids long. Trimming took 5 bases from V and 2 from J; bases not matched to a gene: 4.

This clone turned up a few times. The V gene is TRBV6-5, the J gene TRBJ1-2, with D unresolved. The V gene's germline CDR1 is MNHEY and CDR2 SVGAGI. The CDR3 runs 13 residues. With 10 bases removed from V and 2 bases from J, the gap between germline ends came to 14 bases. CDR3 in amino acids: CATRSRANYGYTF. The CDR3 bases are TGTGCCACCAGGTCGAGGGCCAACTATGGCTACACCTTC.